This is a list of T cell receptor beta chains from one sample in a study of shared clonotypes between healthy human individuals. Sequencing was performed with immunoSEQ multiplex PCR; in TCRdb, only in-frame clones are kept and a portion is missing. The table lists about 820,000 clones, around 93% of them singletons. The sequencing input was naive CD8+ T cells sorted from blood. The receptors originated from a man aged 25 to 40 in good health. CDR3s include the opening cysteine and the closing phenylalanine or tryptophan. D genes are given only for firm matches. Not all rows give a size; the values are once, few, many and, for expanded clones, a class.

NA TRBJ2-2 NA TRBV29-1 TGCAGCGTTGAAAGTTCTACAGGGTGGAACACCGGGGAGCTGTTTTTT CSVESSTGWNTGELFF
once TRBJ2-1 TRBD2 TRBV27 TGTGCCAGCAGTTTGGGAGGGGCTAGTTACAATGAGCAGTTCTTC CASSLGGASYNEQFF
NA TRBJ2-3 TRBD2 TRBV2 TGTGCCAGCAGTGAAACAGCGGGAGCAGATACGCAGTATTTT CASSETAGADTQYF
NA TRBJ2-1 TRBD2 TRBV25-1 TGTGCCAGCAGTGACCTAGCGGGAGGCAATGAGCAGTTCTTC CASSDLAGGNEQFF
NA TRBJ2-1 NA TRBV4-1 TGCGCCAGCAGCCCAGCGGACGCCCAGACGGTAGGGGGAAATGAGCAGTTCTTC CASSPADAQTVGGNEQFF
NA TRBJ1-1 TRBD1 TRBV5-4 TGTGCCAGCAGACGACAGGGAGGGACTGAAGCTTTCTTT CASRRQGGTEAFF
NA TRBJ1-1 TRBD1 TRBV28 TGTGCCAGCAGTGAGCGGGACAGGTGGGACACTGAAGCTTTCTTT CASSERDRWDTEAFF
NA TRBJ1-5 NA TRBV27 TGTGCCAGCAGTTCTGGAGCGCGGGCGAATCAGCCCCAGCATTTT CASSSGARANQPQHF
NA TRBJ2-1 TRBD2 TRBV19 TGTGCCAGTACCCCAGGCGGGAGCTCCTACAATGAGCAGTTCTTC CASTPGGSSYNEQFF
NA TRBJ1-5 NA TRBV19 TGTGCCAGTATTTTGGTGCCGGGTCAGCCCCAGCATTTT CASILVPGQPQHF
NA TRBJ2-3 TRBD2 TRBV4-1 TGCGCCAGCAGCCAAGAGGGACTAGCGGGAGGAACTAGCACAGATACGCAGTATTTT CASSQEGLAGGTSTDTQYF
NA TRBJ2-7 TRBD2 TRBV7-9 TGTGCCAGCAGCTTAAATGCGGGGGACTACGAGCAGTACTTC CASSLNAGDYEQYF
NA TRBJ2-1 TRBD2 TRBV4-1 TGCGCCAGCAGCCAACTGACTAGCGGGAGGGCCGGGCAGTTCTTC CASSQLTSGRAGQFF
NA TRBJ1-1 TRBD1 TRBV5-5 TGTGCCAGCAGCTTGGACCTGACAGGGACAAACACTGAAGCTTTCTTT CASSLDLTGTNTEAFF
NA TRBJ2-1 NA TRBV5-6 TGTGCCAGCAGCTTGGGGCAGGGGAAGTCCTACAATGAGCAGTTCTTC CASSLGQGKSYNEQFF
NA TRBJ1-5 TRBD1 TRBV28 TGTGCCAGCAGTGCATACAGGGGGTTAATGTGGGGTCAGCCCCAGCATTTT CASSAYRGLMWGQPQHF
NA TRBJ2-7 NA TRBV11-2 TGTGCCAGCAGCATTCCACTTTACGAGCAGTACTTC CASSIPLYEQYF
NA TRBJ1-1 NA TRBV9 TGTGCCAGCAGCGTACGGGAGAACACTGAAGCTTTCTTT CASSVRENTEAFF
NA TRBJ1-1 NA TRBV27 TGTGCCAGCAGTTCGGGTGCCCACACTGAAGCTTTCTTT CASSSGAHTEAFF
NA TRBJ2-7 TRBD1 TRBV5-1 TGCGCCAGCAGCTTGTTGACAGGGGTAGGCTACGAGCAGTACTTC CASSLLTGVGYEQYF
NA TRBJ2-2 NA TRBV7-9 TGTGCCAGCAGCTTAACGATTACGAACACCGGGGAGCTGTTTTTT CASSLTITNTGELFF
NA TRBJ2-7 NA TRBV27 TGTGCCAGCAGTTCCATCGGGACCGCTCATTTGGAGCAGTACTTC CASSSIGTAHLEQYF
once TRBJ2-1 NA TRBV6-5 TGTGCCAGCAGTTACTCATCTGGGAATGAGCAGTTCTTC CASSYSSGNEQFF
NA TRBJ2-1 TRBD2 TRBV27 TGTGCCAGCACCTCCTGGGAGGGAGGCAATGAGCAGTTCTTC CASTSWEGGNEQFF
NA TRBJ1-5 TRBD1 TRBV19 TGTGCCAGTAGTATAGATCAGGGGGCTCAGCCCCAGCATTTT CASSIDQGAQPQHF
NA TRBJ2-7 NA TRBV7-2 TGTGCCAGCAGCCCCCGTAATAACGGGATCAACAACTCCGAGCAGTACTTC CASSPRNNGINNSEQYF
NA TRBJ2-2 NA TRBV29-1 TGCAGCGTTGAGGGGCGCGACATCCGGGGCACCGGGGAGCTGTTTTTT CSVEGRDIRGTGELFF
NA TRBJ2-7 TRBD2 TRBV28 TGTGCCAGCAGTCACCCTCTAGCGGGAGTCCGCCCGGCCTACGAGCAGTACTTC CASSHPLAGVRPAYEQYF
NA TRBJ1-2 NA TRBV5-1 TGCGCCAGCAGCTTGGAGTTTAACTATGGCTACACCTTC CASSLEFNYGYTF
NA TRBJ2-1 NA TRBV6-5 TGTGCCAGCAGTTACTCGCAGGGCTATGAGCAGTTCTTC CASSYSQGYEQFF
NA TRBJ2-2 NA TRBV28 TGTGCCAGCAGCTATTATTCCGGGGAGCTGTTTTTT CASSYYSGELFF
NA TRBJ2-1 TRBD2 TRBV5-4 TGTGCCAGCAGCTTTGAACTAGCGGGGCACAATGAGCAGTTCTTC CASSFELAGHNEQFF
NA TRBJ2-7 TRBD1 TRBV5-1 TGCGCCAGCAGCTTGGTGGACAGGGGCTACGAGCAGTACTTC CASSLVDRGYEQYF
NA TRBJ2-1 TRBD2 TRBV19 TGTGCCAGTAGTATGGCGGGAGGACCCAATGAGCAGTTCTTC CASSMAGGPNEQFF
NA TRBJ1-2 NA TRBV13 TGTGCCAGCAGCTTAGAGGGTCCCTTAAACGGCGGGGGCTACACCTTC CASSLEGPLNGGGYTF
few TRBJ2-4 NA TRBV9 TGTGCCAGCAGCGCGGATGGAGGACCTGCCAAAAACATTCAGTACTTC CASSADGGPAKNIQYF
NA TRBJ2-2 NA TRBV4-1 TGCGCCAGCAGCCCCCAATTGATCACCGGGGAGCTGTTTTTT CASSPQLITGELFF
NA TRBJ1-2 NA TRBV15 TGTGCCACCAGCAGAACTATGACAGACCTCTATGGCTACACCTTC CATSRTMTDLYGYTF
NA TRBJ1-5 NA TRBV27 TGTGCCAGCAGCCCCTCGGTGGTGGGCCAGCCCCAGCATTTT CASSPSVVGQPQHF
NA TRBJ2-7 TRBD1 TRBV7-9 TGTGCCAGCAGCTTTATCTCCGGGACAGGGGGGTACGAGCAGTACTTC CASSFISGTGGYEQYF
NA TRBJ2-3 TRBD2 TRBV6-1 TGTGCCAGCAGTGATGGTAGCGGGGCCAAGTTTGATACGCAGTATTTT CASSDGSGAKFDTQYF
NA TRBJ2-7 NA TRBV5-1 TGCGCCAGCAGCTTGGGGCAGGGTCGGCCCTACGAGCAGTACTTC CASSLGQGRPYEQYF
NA TRBJ2-3 NA TRBV2 TGTGCCAGCGCGGGAGCAGGGGCAGATACGCAGTATTTT CASAGAGADTQYF